Listed here are 5 T cell receptor beta chains from one sample, sequenced in a study of metastatic and nonmetastatic thyroid tumors (dated by TCRdb to 2019 to 2021). Library prep was done by PCR. Sequencer: Illumina HiSeq 4000. The raw public data were reprocessed by TCRdb itself: fastp quality trimming at Q25, MiXCR clonotype calling, in-frame beta chains only. In all, the sample holds several thousand clones, and around 28% of those were seen once. The ten largest clones add up to roughly 48% of the sample. No treatment had been received by any patient before thyroid surgery. The sequencing sample was made of adjacent normal tissue. The source of these receptors is a female donor with papillary thyroid cancer or a benign thyroid nodule (not recorded which). Some clones in this sample may be carry-over from other donors' samples.

This clone has more than one count but fewer than ten. The chain couples TRBV12-3 or TRBV12-4 to TRBJ1-1; no reliable D call. The CDR3 sequence is 13 residues long. V lost 7 bases to trimming and J lost 3 bases, with 12 bases between them. The CDR3 DNA reads as TGTGCCAGCATCTCCTACGGGGACACTGAAGCTTTCTTT. This translates into CASISYGDTEAFF.

By its share, this clone is medium-sized. The V and J genes are TRBV5-5 and TRBJ1-1, with D hard to call. V lost 0 bases to trimming and J lost 1 base, with 4 bases between them. Germline CDR1 reads SGHKS; CDR2 reads YYEKEE (reference sequence). The CDR3 extends over 13 amino acids. The DNA of the CDR3 is TGTGCCAGCAGCTTGGTACCGAACACTGAAGCTTTCTTT. Translation gives CASSLVPNTEAFF.

This clone was seen only a few times. The rearrangement uses TRBV6-1 and TRBJ1-1; 10 nucleotides line up with TRBD1. Germline V CDR1 and CDR2: MNHNS, SASEGT. The trim removed 7 bases at V and 5 bases at J, leaving 13 bases unmatched. CDR3 length: 16 amino acids. The CDR3 here is CASNSGTGVFKTEAFF. In DNA, the CDR3 is TGTGCCAGCAATAGCGGGACAGGGGTCTTTAAGACTGAAGCTTTCTTT.

This clone was recorded many times. A much larger clone differs by one base, so this may be a read error. The conserved closing phenylalanine or tryptophan is absent in this CDR3, likely reflecting a read error. The chain is built from TRBV4-1 and TRBJ2-2; possible D gene TRBD1, 6 bases. CDR1 and CDR2 (germline): MGHRA, YSYEKL. V gave up 3 bases and J gave up 5 bases, with 7 bases separating them. The CDR3 sequence is 13 residues long. As DNA, the CDR3 is TGCGCCAGCAGCCAGGGGGCAACCGGGGAGCTGTTTTCT. Encoded protein: CASSQGATGELFS.

This clone was seen more than once but under ten times. The rearrangement links TRBV6-2 or TRBV6-3 to TRBJ1-6; D call uncertain. V dropped 0 bases and J dropped 14 bases, with 17 bases sitting between them. CDR1 is MNHEY and CDR2 is SVGEGT in the germline V gene. The CDR3 runs to 15 residues. The CDR3 is CASSYSRQPGGTLHF. DNA of the CDR3: TGTGCCAGCAGTTACTCTCGGCAGCCCGGAGGCACCCTCCACTTT.